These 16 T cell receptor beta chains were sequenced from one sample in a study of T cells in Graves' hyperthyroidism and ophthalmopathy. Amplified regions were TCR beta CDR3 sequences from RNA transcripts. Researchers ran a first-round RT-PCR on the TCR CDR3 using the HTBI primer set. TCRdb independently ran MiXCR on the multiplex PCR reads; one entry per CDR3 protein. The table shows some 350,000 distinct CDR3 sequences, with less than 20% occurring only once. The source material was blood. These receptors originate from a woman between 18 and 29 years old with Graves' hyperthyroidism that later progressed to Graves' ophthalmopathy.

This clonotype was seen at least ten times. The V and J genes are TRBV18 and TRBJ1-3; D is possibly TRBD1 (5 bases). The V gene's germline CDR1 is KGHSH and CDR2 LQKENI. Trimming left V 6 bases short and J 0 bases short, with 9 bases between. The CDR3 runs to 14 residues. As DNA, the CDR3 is TGTGCCAGCTCCTTCGACAGCTCTGGAAACACCATATATTTT. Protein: CASSFDSSGNTIYF.

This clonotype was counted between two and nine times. The CDR3 loop is CASSEGGGLNQPQHF. The CDR3 DNA follows: TGTGCCAGCAGTGAAGGAGGGGGCCTCAACCAGCCCCAGCATTTT. The V call is TRBV2, the J call TRBJ1-5; 7 nucleotides align to TRBD1. The V gene end was trimmed by 1 base and the J gene end by 7 bases; junction bases not matched to a gene: 7. Germline CDR1 and CDR2: SNHLY and FYNNEI. The CDR3 spans 15 residues.

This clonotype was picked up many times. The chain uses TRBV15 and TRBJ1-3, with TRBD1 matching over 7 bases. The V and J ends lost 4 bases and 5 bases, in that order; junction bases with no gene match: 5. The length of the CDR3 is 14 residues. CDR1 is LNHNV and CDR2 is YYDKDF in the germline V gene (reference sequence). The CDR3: CATSNGQARNTIYF. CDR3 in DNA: TGTGCCACCAGCAACGGACAGGCCCGAAACACCATATATTTT.

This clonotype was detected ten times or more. The CDR3 spells CASSYSDSWGPSYEQYF. In DNA, the CDR3 is TGTGCCAGCAGTTACTCCGACAGCTGGGGTCCCTCCTACGAGCAGTACTTC. The genes are TRBV6-6 and TRBJ2-7, with a possible D match to TRBD1 (5 bases). CDR1 MNHNY and CDR2 SVGAGI come from the germline V gene (reference sequence). Trimming stripped 0 bases from V and 0 bases from J, with 15 bases between. This CDR3 spans 17 amino acids.

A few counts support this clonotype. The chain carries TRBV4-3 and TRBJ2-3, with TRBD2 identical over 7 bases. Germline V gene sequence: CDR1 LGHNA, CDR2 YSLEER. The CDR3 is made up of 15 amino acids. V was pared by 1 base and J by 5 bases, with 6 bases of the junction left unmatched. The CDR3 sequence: CASSQAGGRGDTQYF. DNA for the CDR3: TGCGCCAGCAGCCAAGCGGGAGGTCGCGGAGATACGCAGTATTTT.

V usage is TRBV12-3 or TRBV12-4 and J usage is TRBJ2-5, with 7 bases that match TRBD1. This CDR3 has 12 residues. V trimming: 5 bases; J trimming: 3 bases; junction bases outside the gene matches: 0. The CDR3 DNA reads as TGTGCCAGCAGTACAGGGGAAGAGACCCAGTACTTC. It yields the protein CASSTGEETQYF.

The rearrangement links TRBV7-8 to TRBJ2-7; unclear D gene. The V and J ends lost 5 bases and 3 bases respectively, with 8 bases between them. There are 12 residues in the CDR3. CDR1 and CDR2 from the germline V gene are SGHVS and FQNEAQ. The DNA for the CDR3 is TGTGCCAGCAGCCAGATAAACTACGAGCAGTACTTC. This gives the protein CASSQINYEQYF.

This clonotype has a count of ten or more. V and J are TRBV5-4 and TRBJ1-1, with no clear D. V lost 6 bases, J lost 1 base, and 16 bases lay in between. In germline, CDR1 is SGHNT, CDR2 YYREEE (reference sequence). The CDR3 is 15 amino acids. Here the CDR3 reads CASTVRRGSNTEAFF. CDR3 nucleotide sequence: TGTGCCAGCACCGTTCGACGAGGGTCGAACACTGAAGCTTTCTTT.

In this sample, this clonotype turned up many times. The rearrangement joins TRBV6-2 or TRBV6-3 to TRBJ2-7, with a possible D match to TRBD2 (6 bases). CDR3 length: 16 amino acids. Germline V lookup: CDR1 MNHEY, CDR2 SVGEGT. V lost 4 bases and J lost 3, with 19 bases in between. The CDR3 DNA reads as TGTGCCAGCAGTTTTTCTAGCGACAGTAACCGCTACGAGCAGTACTTC. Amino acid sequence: CASSFSSDSNRYEQYF.

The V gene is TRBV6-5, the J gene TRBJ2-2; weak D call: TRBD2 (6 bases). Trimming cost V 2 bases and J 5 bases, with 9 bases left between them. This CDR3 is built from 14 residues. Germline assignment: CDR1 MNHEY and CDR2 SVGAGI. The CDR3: CASSYMGGTGELFF. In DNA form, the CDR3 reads TGTGCCAGCAGTTACATGGGGGGAACCGGGGAGCTGTTTTTT.

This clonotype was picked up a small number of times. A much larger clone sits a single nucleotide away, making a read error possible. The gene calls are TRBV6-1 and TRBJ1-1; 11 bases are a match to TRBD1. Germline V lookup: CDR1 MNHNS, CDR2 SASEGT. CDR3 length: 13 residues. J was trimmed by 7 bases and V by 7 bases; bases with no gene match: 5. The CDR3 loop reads CASKGTGGGEAFF. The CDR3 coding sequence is TGTGCCAGCAAGGGGACAGGGGGGGGTGAAGCTTTCTTT.

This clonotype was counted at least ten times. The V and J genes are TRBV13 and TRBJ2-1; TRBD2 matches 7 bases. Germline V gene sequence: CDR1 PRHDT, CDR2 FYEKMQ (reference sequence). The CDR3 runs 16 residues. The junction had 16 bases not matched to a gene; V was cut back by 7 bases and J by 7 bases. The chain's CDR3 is CASTLRGASGGNEQFF. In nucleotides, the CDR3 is TGTGCCAGCACCCTAAGGGGCGCTAGCGGAGGGAATGAGCAGTTCTTC.

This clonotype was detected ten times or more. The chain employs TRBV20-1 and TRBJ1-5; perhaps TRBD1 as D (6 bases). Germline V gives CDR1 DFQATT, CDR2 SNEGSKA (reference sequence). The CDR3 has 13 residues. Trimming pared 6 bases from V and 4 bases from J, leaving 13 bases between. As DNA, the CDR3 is TGCAGTGCCAAACAGGGAAGTAATCAGCCCCAGCATTTT. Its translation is CSAKQGSNQPQHF.

The CDR3 loop reads CASSQTNQETQYF. Here the CDR3 DNA reads TGCGCCAGCAGCCAAACTAACCAAGAGACCCAGTACTTC. V and J are TRBV4-1 and TRBJ2-5, with D uncertain. Between the trimmed V and J ends, which lost 2 bases and 0 bases, there was a span of 4 bases. This CDR3 has 13 residues. From germline, CDR1 is MGHRA and CDR2 YSYEKL.

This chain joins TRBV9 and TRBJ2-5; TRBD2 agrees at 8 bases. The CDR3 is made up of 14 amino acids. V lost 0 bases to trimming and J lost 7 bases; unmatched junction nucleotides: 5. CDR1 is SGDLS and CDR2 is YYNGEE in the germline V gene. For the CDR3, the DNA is TGTGCCAGCAGCGTAGCACTAGCGGCAGGGACCCAGTACTTC. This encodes CASSVALAAGTQYF.

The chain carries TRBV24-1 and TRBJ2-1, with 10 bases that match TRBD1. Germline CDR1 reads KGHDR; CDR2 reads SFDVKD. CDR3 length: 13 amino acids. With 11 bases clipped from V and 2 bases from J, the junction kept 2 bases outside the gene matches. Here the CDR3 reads CAIGQGAYNEQFF. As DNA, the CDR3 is TGTGCCATTGGACAGGGGGCCTACAATGAGCAGTTCTTC.